Sequencing of this T cell receptor (beta chain) was carried out in a study of T-cell memory formation after mild COVID-19. The CDR3 runs to 13 residues. Trimming removed 4 bases at V and 4 bases at J, with 11 bases between. CDR1 is SGHKS, CDR2 YYEKEE, per germline (reference sequence). cDNA libraries for TCR alpha and TCR beta, carrying sample barcodes and UMIs, came from 5'RACE with constant-segment primers. In TCRdb, the 5' RACE reads were re-called with MiXCR into one record per CDR3 protein. Of under 250,000 distinct CDR3 sequences listed, 8.5% to 9.5% are singletons. The rearrangement links TRBV5-5 to TRBJ1-2, with unresolved D. The clonotype comes from a man between 18 and 35 years old who had mild COVID-19 (a few samples of this study predate the infection). Cell type and time point are not known. Material for sequencing was PBMCs or a T cell subset sorted from them (not recorded which). The chain's CDR3 is CASSPLGPYGYTF. Written as DNA, the CDR3 is TGTGCCAGCAGCCCACTCGGACCCTATGGCTACACCTTC.